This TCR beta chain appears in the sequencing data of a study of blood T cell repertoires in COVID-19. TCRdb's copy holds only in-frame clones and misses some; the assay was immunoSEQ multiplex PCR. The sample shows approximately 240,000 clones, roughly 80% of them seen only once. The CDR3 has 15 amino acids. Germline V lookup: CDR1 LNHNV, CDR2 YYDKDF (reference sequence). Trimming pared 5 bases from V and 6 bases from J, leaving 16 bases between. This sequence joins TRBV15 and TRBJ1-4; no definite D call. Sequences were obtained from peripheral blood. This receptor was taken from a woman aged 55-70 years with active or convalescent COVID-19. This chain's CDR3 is CATSFLQRLDEKLFF. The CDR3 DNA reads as TGTGCCACCAGCTTTTTACAAAGACTTGATGAAAAACTGTTTTTT.